This T cell receptor beta chain was obtained from a study of blood T cell repertoires in COVID-19. Self-reported history from a screening survey and questionnaire set each donor's cohort. The germline V gene encodes CDR1 LNHDA and CDR2 SQIVND (reference sequence). The CDR3 is 15 amino acids. Trimming removed 4 bases from V and 8 bases from J; junction bases left unmatched: 7. Methods used by the authors: Estimated nucleated cell counts came from reference gene primer amplification. Method: immunoSEQ multiplex PCR; TCRdb's copy keeps in-frame clones and lacks some. From that table come the V and J calls and clone size; the DNA was used to work out D and trimming. The sample has about 130,000 clones, around 88% seen once.

This sequence originates from a woman in her forties or fifties who had recovered from COVID-19. The sequencing input was PBMCs or T cells enriched from blood (not recorded which). The rearrangement joins TRBV19 to TRBJ1-6, with 8 positions matching TRBD1. The CDR3 here is CASSTSGQGYSPLHF. For the CDR3, the DNA is TGTGCCAGTAGTACCTCCGGACAGGGTTATTCACCCCTCCACTTT.